The next 7 T cell receptor beta chains were all read from a single sample in a study of blood T cell repertoires in COVID-19. Method: immunoSEQ multiplex PCR; TCRdb's copy keeps in-frame clones and lacks some. Of 110,000 or so clones listed, over 65% were seen once; the top ten hold about 1.8%. The source material was peripheral blood. The receptors here all came from a woman in her 40s with acute or convalescent COVID-19.

The V and J genes are TRBV9 and TRBJ1-6, with TRBD1 as a possible D gene (6 bases). Trimming left V 6 bases short and J 5 bases short, with 9 bases between. CDR1 SGDLS and CDR2 YYNGEE come from the germline V gene. This CDR3 has 13 residues. CDR3 in amino acids: CASTRGDNSPLHF. CDR3 in DNA: TGTGCCAGCACCAGGGGCGATAATTCACCCCTCCACTTT.

This rearrangement joins TRBV4-1 to TRBJ2-6; D ambiguous. This CDR3 is built from 17 residues. Trimming pared 1 base from V and 0 bases from J, leaving 10 bases between. The V gene's germline CDR1 is MGHRA and CDR2 YSYEKL. CDR3 loop: CASSQGILGSGANVLTF. The CDR3 DNA reads as TGCGCCAGCAGCCAAGGAATACTTGGCTCTGGGGCCAACGTCCTGACTTTC.

The chain carries TRBV27 and TRBJ2-5, with 10 bases that match TRBD1. J lost 10 bases, V lost 2 bases, and 13 bases had no gene match. This CDR3 is built from 16 residues. From germline, CDR1 is MNHEY and CDR2 SMNVEV (reference sequence). This chain's CDR3 is CASSLPDLLGTGVQYF. In nucleotides, the CDR3 is TGTGCCAGCAGTTTACCTGATCTCCTCGGGACAGGGGTCCAGTACTTC.

Of note for this clone: Within the sample, other DNA sequences also encode this same CDR3. This rearrangement joins TRBV7-9 to TRBJ1-1, with 9 positions matching TRBD1. The germline V gene encodes CDR1 SEHNR and CDR2 FQNEAQ (reference sequence). The CDR3 contains 14 residues. With 1 base clipped from V and 5 bases from J, the junction kept 2 bases outside the gene matches. The CDR3 region is CASSLDRGRTEAFF. The CDR3 coding sequence is TGTGCCAGCAGCTTAGACAGGGGGCGGACTGAAGCTTTCTTT. The entire variable domain, with the rest obtained from reference TRBV7-9 and TRBJ1-1, is as follows: DTGVSQNPRHKITKRGQNVTFRCDPISEHNRLYWYRQTLGQGPEFLTYFQNEAQLEKSRLLSDRFSAERPKGSFSTLEIQRTEQGDSAMYLCASSLDRGRTEAFFGQGTRLTVV.

The genes are TRBV11-2 and TRBJ2-1; TRBD2 matches at 13 bases. Germline-derived CDR1 and CDR2 are SGHAT and FQNNGV. Trimming removed 5 bases from V and 7 bases from J; junction bases left unmatched: 8. CDR3 length: 16 amino acids. The CDR3 DNA sequence: TGTGCCAGCAGCCCGGGACTAGCGGGGACATGGAATGAGCAGTTCTTC. Protein sequence: CASSPGLAGTWNEQFF.

This clone has a handful of counts. The rearrangement joins TRBV5-1 to TRBJ2-7, with D possibly TRBD2 on 7 matching bases. This CDR3 region has 16 residues. V was trimmed by 0 bases and J by 0 bases, leaving 13 bases between them. Per the germline V gene, CDR1 is SGHRS and CDR2 is YFSETQ. CDR3 coding DNA: TGCGCCAGCAGCTTGGATCCGGGGGGCGTCTCCTACGAGCAGTACTTC. Its translation: CASSLDPGGVSYEQYF.

The chain carries TRBV19 and TRBJ2-1; tentatively, D is TRBD2 (6 bases). The CDR3 contains 13 residues. CDR1 and CDR2 from the germline V gene are LNHDA and SQIVND (reference sequence). The ends were cut back, 5 bases at V and 10 bases at J, with 15 bases in the middle. As DNA, the CDR3 is TGTGCCAGTAGTGGCACGAGGGCGGGGGAGCAGTTCTTC. The encoded protein is CASSGTRAGEQFF.